The entry below gives a single T cell receptor (beta chain) sequence along with its context. The germline V gene encodes CDR1 LNHNV and CDR2 YYDKDF (reference sequence). There are 16 residues in the CDR3. V shed 1 base and J 3 bases; nucleotides not matched to a gene: 6. In the study's own analysis: The assay estimated nucleated cells by amplifying reference gene primers. Some clones are missing from TCRdb's copy, which holds only in-frame ones; the method was immunoSEQ multiplex PCR. The V and J calls and the clone size are those of that table, but D and trimming were determined from the DNA. The sample holds under 300,000 clones, over 75% seen once. The data originate from a study of blood T cell repertoires in COVID-19. Study-wide context: Samples representing acute and convalescent COVID-19 were sourced from the United States, Italy and Spain. T cells, B-cell-depleted T cells, or PBMCs supplied cDNA or gDNA.

The specimen sequenced was peripheral blood. The TCR was taken from a man younger than 40 who had recovered from COVID-19. The rearrangement links TRBV15 to TRBJ2-5, with TRBD2 matching 9 bases. The DNA for the CDR3 is TGTGCCACCAGCAGAGGGTTCATAGCGGGGGAAGAGACCCAGTACTTC. This sequence encodes CATSRGFIAGEETQYF.